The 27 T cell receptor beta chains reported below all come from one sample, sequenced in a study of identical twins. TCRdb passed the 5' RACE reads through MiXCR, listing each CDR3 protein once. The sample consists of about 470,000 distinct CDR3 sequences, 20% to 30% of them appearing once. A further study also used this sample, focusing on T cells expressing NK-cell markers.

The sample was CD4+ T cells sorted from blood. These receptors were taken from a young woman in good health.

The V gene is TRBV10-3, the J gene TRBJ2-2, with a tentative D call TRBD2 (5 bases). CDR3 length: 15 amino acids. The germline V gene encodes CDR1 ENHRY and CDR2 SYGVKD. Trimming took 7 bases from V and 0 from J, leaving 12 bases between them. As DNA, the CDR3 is TGTGCCATCACTTCGAAGGGAGCGAACACCGGGGAGCTGTTTTTT. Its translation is CAITSKGANTGELFF.

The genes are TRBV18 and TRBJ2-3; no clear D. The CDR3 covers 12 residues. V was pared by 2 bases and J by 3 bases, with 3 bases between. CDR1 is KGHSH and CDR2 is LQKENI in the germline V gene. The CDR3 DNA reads TGTGCCAGCTCACCAAAAACAGATACGCAGTATTTT. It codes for CASSPKTDTQYF.

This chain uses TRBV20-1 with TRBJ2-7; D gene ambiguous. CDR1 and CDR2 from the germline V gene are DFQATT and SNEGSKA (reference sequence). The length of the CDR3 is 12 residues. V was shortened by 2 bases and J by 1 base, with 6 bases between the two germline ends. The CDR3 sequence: CSARHGSYEQYF. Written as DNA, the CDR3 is TGCAGTGCTAGACACGGATCCTACGAGCAGTACTTC.

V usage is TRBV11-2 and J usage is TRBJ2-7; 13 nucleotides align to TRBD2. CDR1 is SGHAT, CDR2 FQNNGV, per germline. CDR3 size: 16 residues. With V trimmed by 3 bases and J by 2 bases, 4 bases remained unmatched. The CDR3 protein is CASSFAGTSGAYEQYF. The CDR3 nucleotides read TGTGCCAGCAGCTTCGCCGGGACTAGCGGGGCCTACGAGCAGTACTTC.

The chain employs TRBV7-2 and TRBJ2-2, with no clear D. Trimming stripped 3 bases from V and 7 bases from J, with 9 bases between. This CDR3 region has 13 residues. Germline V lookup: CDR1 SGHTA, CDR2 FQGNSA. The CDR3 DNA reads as TGTGCCAGCAGCTTTTGGGGTATCGGGGAGCTGTTTTTT. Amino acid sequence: CASSFWGIGELFF.

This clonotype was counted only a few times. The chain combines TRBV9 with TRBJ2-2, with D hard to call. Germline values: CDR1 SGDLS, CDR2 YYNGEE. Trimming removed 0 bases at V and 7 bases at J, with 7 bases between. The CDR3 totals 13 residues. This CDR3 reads CASSVGGVGELFF. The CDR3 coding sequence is TGTGCCAGCAGCGTAGGCGGAGTCGGGGAGCTGTTTTTT.

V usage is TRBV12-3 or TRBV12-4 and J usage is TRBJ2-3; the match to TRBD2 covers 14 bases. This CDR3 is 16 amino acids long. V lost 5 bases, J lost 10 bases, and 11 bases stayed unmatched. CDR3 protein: CASSPRTSGRKGAQYF. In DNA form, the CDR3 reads TGTGCCAGCAGTCCCCGGACTAGCGGGAGGAAGGGAGCGCAGTATTTT.

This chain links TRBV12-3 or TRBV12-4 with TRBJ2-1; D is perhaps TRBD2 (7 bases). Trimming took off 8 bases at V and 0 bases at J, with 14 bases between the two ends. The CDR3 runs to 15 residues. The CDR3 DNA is TGTGCCAGCCGCGGGGGCAGAAGCTCCTACAATGAGCAGTTCTTC. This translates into CASRGGRSSYNEQFF.

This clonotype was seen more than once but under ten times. In DNA, the CDR3 is TGCGCCAGCAGCTTGGACAAATGGGGGACTGAAGCTTTCTTT. Encoded protein: CASSLDKWGTEAFF. V is TRBV5-1 and J is TRBJ1-1; TRBD1 might be the D (5 bases). Germline V CDR1 and CDR2: SGHRS, YFSETQ. The CDR3 has 14 residues. The V gene lost 0 bases and the J gene lost 5 bases, with 11 bases spanning the gap.

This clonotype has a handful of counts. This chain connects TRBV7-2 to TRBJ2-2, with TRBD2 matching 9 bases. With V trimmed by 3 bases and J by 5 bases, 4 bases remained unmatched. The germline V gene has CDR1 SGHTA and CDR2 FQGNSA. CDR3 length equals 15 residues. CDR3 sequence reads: CASSFSGSETGELFF. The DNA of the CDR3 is TGTGCCAGCAGCTTTAGCGGGAGTGAAACCGGGGAGCTGTTTTTT. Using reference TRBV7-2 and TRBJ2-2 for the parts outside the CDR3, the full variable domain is GAGVSQSPSNKVTEKGKDVELRCDPISGHTALYWYRQSLGQGLEFLIYFQGNSAPDKSGLPSDRFSAERTGGSVSTLTIQRTQQEDSAVYLCASSFSGSETGELFFGEGSRLTVL.

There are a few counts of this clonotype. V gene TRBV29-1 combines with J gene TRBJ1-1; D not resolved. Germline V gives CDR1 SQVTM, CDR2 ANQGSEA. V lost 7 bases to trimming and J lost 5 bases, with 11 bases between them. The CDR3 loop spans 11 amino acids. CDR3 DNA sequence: TGCAGCGGCGCCGGCAATACTGAAGCTTTCTTT. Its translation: CSGAGNTEAFF.

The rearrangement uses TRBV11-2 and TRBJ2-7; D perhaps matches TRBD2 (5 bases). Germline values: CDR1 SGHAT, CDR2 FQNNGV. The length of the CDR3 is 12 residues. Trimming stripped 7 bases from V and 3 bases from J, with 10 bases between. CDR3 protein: CASNRDHYEQYF. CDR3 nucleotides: TGTGCCAGCAACCGGGATCACTACGAGCAGTACTTC.

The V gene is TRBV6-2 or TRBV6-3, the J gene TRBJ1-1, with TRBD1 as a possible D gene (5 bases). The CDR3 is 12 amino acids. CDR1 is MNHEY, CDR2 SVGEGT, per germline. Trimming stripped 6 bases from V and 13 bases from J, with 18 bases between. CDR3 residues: CASSTVEGFGFF. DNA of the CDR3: TGTGCCAGCAGCACCGTGGAGGGGTTCGGTTTCTTT.

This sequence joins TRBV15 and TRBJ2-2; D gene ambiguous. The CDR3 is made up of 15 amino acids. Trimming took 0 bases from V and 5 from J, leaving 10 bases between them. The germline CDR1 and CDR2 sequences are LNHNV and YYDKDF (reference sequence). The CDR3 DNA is TGTGCCACCAGCAGAGAGCCTTTGAGGACCGGGGAGCTGTTTTTT. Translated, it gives CATSREPLRTGELFF.

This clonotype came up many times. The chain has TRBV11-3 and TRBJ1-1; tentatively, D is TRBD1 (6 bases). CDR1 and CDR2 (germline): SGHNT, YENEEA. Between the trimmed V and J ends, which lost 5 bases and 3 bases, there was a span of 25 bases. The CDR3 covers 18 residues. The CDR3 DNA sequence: TGTGCCAGCAGCCTTGGTGGTTGGGGACACCCCGAGGACACTGAAGCTTTCTTT. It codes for CASSLGGWGHPEDTEAFF.

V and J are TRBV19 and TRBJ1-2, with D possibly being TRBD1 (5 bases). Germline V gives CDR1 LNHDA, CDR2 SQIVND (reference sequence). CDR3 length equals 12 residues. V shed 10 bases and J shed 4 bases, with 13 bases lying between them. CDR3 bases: TGTGCCACCCTCCGGGGGTTCTATGGCTACACCTTC. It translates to CATLRGFYGYTF.

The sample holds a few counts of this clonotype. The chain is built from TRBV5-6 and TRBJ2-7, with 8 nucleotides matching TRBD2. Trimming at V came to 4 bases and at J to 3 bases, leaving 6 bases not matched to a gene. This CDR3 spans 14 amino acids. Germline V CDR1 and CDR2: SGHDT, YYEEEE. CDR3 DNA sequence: TGTGCCAGCAGCCGGGGGGGCCTCGTCTACGAGCAGTACTTC. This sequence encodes CASSRGGLVYEQYF.

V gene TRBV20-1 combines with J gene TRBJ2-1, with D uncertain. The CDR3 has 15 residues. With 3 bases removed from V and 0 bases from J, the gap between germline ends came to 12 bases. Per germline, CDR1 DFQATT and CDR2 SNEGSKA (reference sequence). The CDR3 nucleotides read TGCAGTGCTAGTCGAGCCCGTGGCTCCTACAATGAGCAGTTCTTC. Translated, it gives CSASRARGSYNEQFF.

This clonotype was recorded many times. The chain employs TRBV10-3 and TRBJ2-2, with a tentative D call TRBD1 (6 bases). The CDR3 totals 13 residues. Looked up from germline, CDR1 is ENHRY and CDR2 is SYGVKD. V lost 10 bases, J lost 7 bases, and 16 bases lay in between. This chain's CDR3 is CATSDRWGGELFF. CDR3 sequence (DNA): TGTGCCACCTCAGACAGGTGGGGCGGGGAGCTGTTTTTT.

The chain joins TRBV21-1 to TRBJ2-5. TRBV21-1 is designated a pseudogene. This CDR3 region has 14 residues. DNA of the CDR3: TGTGCCAGCAGCAAAGGGCTCCCCCGAGAGACCCAGTACTTC. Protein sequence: CASSKGLPRETQYF.

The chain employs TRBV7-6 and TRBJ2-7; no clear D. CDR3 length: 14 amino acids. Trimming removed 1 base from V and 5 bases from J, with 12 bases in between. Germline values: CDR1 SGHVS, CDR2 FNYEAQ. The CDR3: CASSLVGIDDEQYF. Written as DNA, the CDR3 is TGTGCCAGCAGCTTAGTAGGGATCGACGACGAGCAGTACTTC.

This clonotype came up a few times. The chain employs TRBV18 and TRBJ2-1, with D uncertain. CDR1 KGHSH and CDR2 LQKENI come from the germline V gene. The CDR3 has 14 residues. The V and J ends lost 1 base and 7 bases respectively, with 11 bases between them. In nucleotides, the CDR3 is TGTGCCAGCTCACCACAAACCTTTGAGAATGAGCAGTTCTTC. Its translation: CASSPQTFENEQFF.

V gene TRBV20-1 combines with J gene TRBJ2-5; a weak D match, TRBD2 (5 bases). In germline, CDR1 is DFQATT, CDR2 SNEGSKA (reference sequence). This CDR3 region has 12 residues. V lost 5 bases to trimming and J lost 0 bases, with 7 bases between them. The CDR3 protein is CSAPGYQETQYF. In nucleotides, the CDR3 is TGCAGTGCTCCGGGGTACCAAGAGACCCAGTACTTC.

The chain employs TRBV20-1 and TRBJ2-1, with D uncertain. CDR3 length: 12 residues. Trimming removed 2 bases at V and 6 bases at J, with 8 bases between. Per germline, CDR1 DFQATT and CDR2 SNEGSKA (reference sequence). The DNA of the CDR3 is TGCAGTGCTAGATTTATGGGCAATGAGCAGTTCTTC. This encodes CSARFMGNEQFF.

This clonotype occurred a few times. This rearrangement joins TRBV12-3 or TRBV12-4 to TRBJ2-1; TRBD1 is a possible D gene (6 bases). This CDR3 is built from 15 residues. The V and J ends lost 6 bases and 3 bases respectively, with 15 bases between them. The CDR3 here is CASRPQGHSYNEQFF. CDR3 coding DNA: TGTGCCAGCAGGCCCCAGGGACACAGCTACAATGAGCAGTTCTTC.

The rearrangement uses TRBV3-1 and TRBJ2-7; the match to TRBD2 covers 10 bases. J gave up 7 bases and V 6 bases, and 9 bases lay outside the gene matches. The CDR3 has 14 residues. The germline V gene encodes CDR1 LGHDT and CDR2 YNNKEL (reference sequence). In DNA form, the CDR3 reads TGTGCCAGCAGGTCTAGCGGGGGCAGGAAAGAGCAGTACTTC. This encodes CASRSSGGRKEQYF.

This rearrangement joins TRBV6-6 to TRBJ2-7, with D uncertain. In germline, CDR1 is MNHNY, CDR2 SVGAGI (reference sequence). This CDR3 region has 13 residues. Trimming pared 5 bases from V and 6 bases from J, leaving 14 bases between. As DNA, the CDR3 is TGTGCCAGCAGTCCCCAAAGCCGGAGCGAGCAGTACTTC. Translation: CASSPQSRSEQYF.